This is a list of T cell receptor beta chains from one sample in a study of T cell responses to AZD1222 COVID-19 vaccine. Method: immunoSEQ multiplex PCR; TCRdb's copy keeps in-frame clones and lacks some. The sample has fewer than 120,000 clones; 81% are singletons. The specimen comprised peripheral blood, sampled on day 0 of AZD1222 vaccination. The receptors come from an adult in good health. The CDR3 runs from the conserved cysteine through the conserved F or W. Fields, in order: CDR3 length, V gene, CDR3 protein.

13 TRBV7-9 CASSLYPSYEQYF
16 TRBV5-4 CASSWGISGSRNEQFF
11 TRBV28 CASSSGEREYF
15 TRBV28 CASRTGATSGNTIYF
15 TRBV3-1/TRBV3-2 CASLGQGKATGELFF
14 TRBV5-4 CASSFLQGASEQYF
15 TRBV27 CASILHPGIGTEAFF
15 TRBV18 CASSPQAGSGGGYTF
15 TRBV18 CASSFQVLGDTEAFF
13 TRBV6-4 CASSDSSNSPLHF